This T cell receptor (beta chain) appears in the sequencing data of a study of glioma-infiltrating T cells. General study findings and limits: Gliomas, especially low-grade, showed above-expected tissue-blood divergence; non-neoplastic patients showed below. Tissue and blood shared very few CDR3 sequences. Shared blood CDR3 signature motifs marked patients with low tissue-blood divergence.

This clonotype was recorded many times. Its cognate antigen is unknown. The length of the CDR3 is 14 residues. V was clipped by 7 bases and J by 4 bases, with 15 bases between them. Looked up from germline, CDR1 is SNHLY and CDR2 is FYNNEI. TCR alpha and beta CDR3 regions were amplified from RNA using iRepertoire nested multiplex PCR. TCRdb called the multiplex PCR reads again in MiXCR, with one record for every CDR3 protein. Of 300,000 to 450,000 distinct CDR3 sequences in the sample, less than 50% were seen once. The sequence was obtained from a human donor with low-grade glioma or glioblastoma, undergoing nonglioma brain surgery, or in good health (not recorded which). The sequenced sample consisted of glioma tissue, nonneoplastic brain tissue, or PBMCs (not recorded which). The chain carries TRBV2 and TRBJ2-3; D possibly corresponds to TRBD2 (5 bases). The CDR3 is CASNIARLADTQYF. The CDR3 nucleotides are TGTGCCAGCAATATAGCGCGGTTGGCAGATACGCAGTATTTT.